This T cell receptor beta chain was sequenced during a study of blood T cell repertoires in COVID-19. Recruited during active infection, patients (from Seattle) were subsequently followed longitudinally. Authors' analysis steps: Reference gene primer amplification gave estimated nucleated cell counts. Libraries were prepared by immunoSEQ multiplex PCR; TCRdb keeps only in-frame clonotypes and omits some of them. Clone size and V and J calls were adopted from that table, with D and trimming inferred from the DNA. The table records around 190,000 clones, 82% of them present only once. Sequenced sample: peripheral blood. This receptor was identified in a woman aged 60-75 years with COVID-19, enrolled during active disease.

CDR3: CASSLDISLFAFSGANVLTF. The DNA of the CDR3 is TGTGCCAGCAGTCTGGACATCTCTCTGTTCGCTTTCTCTGGGGCCAACGTCCTGACTTTC. The chain employs TRBV6-6 and TRBJ2-6; D possibly corresponds to TRBD1 (5 bases). Germline assignment: CDR1 MNHNY and CDR2 SVGAGI (reference sequence). V was clipped by 5 bases and J by 0 bases, with 23 bases between them. The CDR3 loop spans 20 amino acids.